The 11 T cell receptor beta chains listed next were all sequenced from one sample in a study of identical twins. TCRdb re-derived calls from the 5' RACE reads in MiXCR, one entry per CDR3 protein. The sample has around 570,000 distinct CDR3 sequences, approximately 10% seen once. The sample also formed part of further work on yellow fever vaccine responses in identical twins.

Sequencing was done on a sample of PBMCs. The receptors shown here come from a woman aged 18-35 years in good health.

The CDR3 protein is CATSETTSGGVTDTQYF. DNA for the CDR3: TGTGCCACCAGTGAAACTACGAGCGGGGGGGTCACAGATACGCAGTATTTT. The chain carries TRBV24-1 and TRBJ2-3; 10 bases match TRBD2. Germline lookup yields CDR1 KGHDR and CDR2 SFDVKD. The CDR3 loop spans 17 amino acids. J was trimmed by 2 bases and V by 4 bases; bases with no gene match: 8.

This clonotype has ten or more counts. The chain combines TRBV5-1 with TRBJ2-2; 7 nucleotides line up with TRBD1. V was pared by 4 bases and J by 7 bases, with 10 bases of the junction left unmatched. This CDR3 spans 15 amino acids. The germline V gene has CDR1 SGHRS and CDR2 YFSETQ. The CDR3 DNA is TGCGCCAGCAGCCCTCGACAGGGTCGGAACGGGGAGCTGTTTTTT. This codes for CASSPRQGRNGELFF. The entire variable domain, with the rest obtained from reference TRBV5-1 and TRBJ2-2, is as follows: KAGVTQTPRYLIKTRGQQVTLSCSPISGHRSVSWYQQTPGQGLQFLFEYFSETQRNKGNFPGRFSGRQFSNSRSEMNVSTLELGDSALYLCASSPRQGRNGELFFGEGSRLTVL.

This clonotype appeared a few times. The genes are TRBV7-8 and TRBJ2-7; 9 nucleotides line up with TRBD2. The CDR3 has 14 residues. CDR1 SGHVS and CDR2 FQNEAQ come from the germline V gene. V gave up 5 bases and J gave up 2 bases; unmatched junction bases: 4. The CDR3 protein is CASSTAGGPYEQYF. DNA for the CDR3: TGTGCCAGCAGCACAGCGGGAGGCCCCTACGAGCAGTACTTC.

J is TRBJ1-4 and V is TRBV4-3, with D possibly matching TRBD1 (5 bases). This CDR3 is built from 16 residues. Germline V gene data show CDR1 as LGHNA and CDR2 as YSLEER. V lost 1 base and J 6 bases, leaving 15 bases between the germline ends. CDR3 nucleotide sequence: TGCGCCAGCAGCCAAGTTATTGGGCGAGGGGATGAAAAACTGTTTTTT. As protein: CASSQVIGRGDEKLFF.

This clonotype was seen at least ten times. The V call is TRBV9, the J call TRBJ2-7; D remains unclear. The germline gives CDR1 SGDLS, CDR2 YYNGEE. This CDR3 contains 15 residues. Trimming cost V 0 bases and J 2 bases, with 12 bases left between them. CDR3 residues: CASSVGEGRPYEQYF. The CDR3 bases are TGTGCCAGCAGCGTAGGTGAAGGGCGTCCCTACGAGCAGTACTTC.

The chain recombines TRBV28 with TRBJ2-2, with 7 bases fitting TRBD2. The CDR3 totals 16 residues. J gave up 6 bases and V 2 bases, and 9 bases lay outside the gene matches. Germline V gene sequence: CDR1 MDHEN, CDR2 SYDVKM. CDR3 sequence (DNA): TGTGCCAGCAGTTTAACCCCCGCGACTAGCCCCGGGGAGCTGTTTTTT. It codes for CASSLTPATSPGELFF.

This clonotype appeared many times. The CDR3 region is CASSQLLAGVGEQFF. The CDR3 bases are TGCGCCAGCAGCCAGCTACTAGCGGGAGTCGGCGAGCAGTTCTTC. The rearrangement links TRBV4-3 to TRBJ2-1; 11 nucleotides agree with TRBD2. Trimming took 3 bases from V and 10 from J; bases not matched to a gene: 8. There are 15 residues in the CDR3. CDR1 and CDR2 (germline): LGHNA, YSLEER.

At least ten counts were recorded for this clonotype. The chain employs TRBV7-8 and TRBJ2-7; D remains unclear. Per the germline V gene, CDR1 is SGHVS and CDR2 is FQNEAQ. V lost 5 bases and J lost 2, with 7 bases in between. This CDR3 comprises 12 residues. CDR3 residues: CASSPAAYEQYF. CDR3 sequence (DNA): TGTGCCAGCAGCCCCGCTGCCTACGAGCAGTACTTC.

This clonotype was counted a few times. V is TRBV15 and J is TRBJ1-3, with D possibly being TRBD1 (5 bases). This CDR3 has 14 residues. Germline CDR1 LNHNV, CDR2 YYDKDF (reference sequence). Trimming cost V 2 bases and J 7 bases, with 12 bases left between them. The CDR3 bases are TGTGCCACCAGCAGACGCAGGGAATATAACACCATATATTTT. Translation: CATSRRREYNTIYF. Full variable domain (missing parts from reference TRBV15 and TRBJ1-3): DAMVIQNPRYQVTQFGKPVTLSCSQTLNHNVMYWYQQKSSQAPKLLFHYYDKDFNNEADTPDNFQSRRPNTSFCFLDIRSPGLGDTAMYLCATSRRREYNTIYFGEGSWLTVV.

A few counts support this clonotype. This sequence joins TRBV6-1 and TRBJ2-5; D tentatively reads TRBD1 or TRBD2 (5 bases each). This CDR3 is 14 amino acids long. The germline V gene encodes CDR1 MNHNS and CDR2 SASEGT. Between the trimmed V and J ends, which lost 2 bases and 5 bases, there was a span of 12 bases. In nucleotides, the CDR3 is TGTGCCAGCAGTGAATCTACTAGGGGTGAGACCCAGTACTTC. Translated: CASSESTRGETQYF.

This clonotype was picked up a small number of times. The CDR3 DNA reads TGTGCCAGCAGCTTAGAGGTCAGCGACAATGAGCAGTTCTTC. As protein: CASSLEVSDNEQFF. The rearrangement links TRBV7-9 to TRBJ2-1, with no clear D. The V gene lost 1 base and the J gene lost 5 bases, with 9 bases spanning the gap. Per the germline V gene, CDR1 is SEHNR and CDR2 is FQNEAQ (reference sequence). The CDR3 contains 14 residues.